These 32 T cell receptor beta chains were all obtained from the same sample, sequenced in a study of cytomegalovirus exposure and HLA in healthy donors. PCR used 60 Vbeta primers and 13 Jbeta primers. Sequencing was performed with immunoSEQ multiplex PCR; in TCRdb, only in-frame clones are kept and a portion is missing. This sample's table has under 50,000 clones. Sequencing input: PBMCs. The receptors originated from a male donor in good health and CMV-seronegative.

V is TRBV18 and J is TRBJ2-5; weak D call: TRBD2 (6 bases). Trimming took off 3 bases at V and 1 base at J, with 9 bases between the two ends. This CDR3 has 14 residues. Germline CDR1 and CDR2: KGHSH and LQKENI. CDR3 DNA: TGTGCCAGCTCACCGGAGGGGCTCCAAGAGACCCAGTACTTC. Protein sequence: CASSPEGLQETQYF.

With regard to this clone: The sample has other DNA sequences that encode this CDR3 too. The chain combines TRBV11-3 with TRBJ1-1; no reliable D call. This CDR3 contains 13 residues. Trimming removed 3 bases at V and 1 base at J, with 6 bases between. CDR1 and CDR2 from the germline V gene are SGHNT and YENEEA. The CDR3 DNA follows: TGTGCCAGCAGCTTGACTGGGAACACTGAAGCTTTCTTT. It specifies CASSLTGNTEAFF.

With regard to this clone: At one of its ends the junction is not consistent with the germline gene, which may arise from a read error. This chain uses TRBV10-3 with TRBJ2-7; TRBD2 might be the D (6 bases). CDR3 size: 13 residues. Germline CDR1 ENHRY, CDR2 SYGVKD. The CDR3 here is CAISGTGTRAPHF. The CDR3 DNA is TGTGCCATCAGTGGAACCGGGACTCGTGCTCCCCACTTC.

V usage is TRBV25-1 and J usage is TRBJ1-1; 8 bases align to TRBD1. The CDR3 length is 13 residues. V gave up 5 bases and J gave up 9 bases; unmatched junction bases: 8. CDR1 and CDR2 from the germline V gene are MGHDK and SYGVNS. The DNA for the CDR3 is TGTGCCAGCAGTTTCTCCCGGACAGGGAAAGCTTTCTTT. Its translation is CASSFSRTGKAFF.

V gene TRBV28 combines with J gene TRBJ2-7; D is unclear. The CDR3 is 14 residues long. Germline V gene lookup returns CDR1 MDHEN and CDR2 SYDVKM. The V and J ends lost 6 bases and 0 bases respectively, with 12 bases between them. CDR3 coding DNA: TGTGCCAGCAGGGTCCCGACTGGCTCCTACGAGCAGTACTTC. It encodes CASRVPTGSYEQYF.

The chain combines TRBV7-6 with TRBJ2-7, with 10 bases matching TRBD2. V lost 5 bases and J lost 3; bases outside the gene matches: 10. CDR1 SGHVS and CDR2 FNYEAQ come from the germline V gene. This CDR3 is built from 16 residues. CDR3 DNA sequence: TGTGCCAGCAGCCACTCCGGGACTAGCGCGGTCTACGAGCAGTACTTC. Protein sequence: CASSHSGTSAVYEQYF.

The chain is built from TRBV18 and TRBJ2-1; TRBD2 is a possible D gene (6 bases). Germline values: CDR1 KGHSH, CDR2 LQKENI. The CDR3 has 14 residues. Trimming removed 6 bases from V and 5 bases from J, with 14 bases in between. The CDR3 reads CASSGGPSDNEQFF. CDR3 DNA: TGTGCCAGCTCGGGGGGACCGTCTGACAATGAGCAGTTCTTC. The whole variable domain, filled in from reference TRBV18 and TRBJ2-1, reads NAGVMQNPRHLVRRRGQEARLRCSPMKGHSHVYWYRQLPEEGLKFMVYLQKENIIDESGMPKERFSAEFPKEGPSILRIQQVVRGDSAAYFCASSGGPSDNEQFFGPGTRLTVL.

The chain combines TRBV28 with TRBJ1-5; 7 nucleotides agree with TRBD1. Germline V gene data show CDR1 as MDHEN and CDR2 as SYDVKM. The CDR3 length is 14 residues. Trimming at V came to 8 bases and at J to 1 base, leaving 5 bases not matched to a gene. The CDR3 loop is CASATGESNQPQHF. The CDR3 DNA reads TGTGCCAGCGCCACAGGGGAGAGCAATCAGCCCCAGCATTTT.

J is TRBJ1-3 and V is TRBV28, with D uncertain. Germline V gene lookup returns CDR1 MDHEN and CDR2 SYDVKM. V was shortened by 4 bases and J by 4 bases, with 5 bases between the two germline ends. The CDR3 totals 12 residues. Here the CDR3 DNA reads TGTGCCAGCAGTTCCCCAGGAAACACCATATATTTT. Translation gives CASSSPGNTIYF.

V and J are TRBV6-5 and TRBJ1-5; 8 nucleotides line up with TRBD1. The ends lost 4 bases at V and 3 bases at J; junction bases unmatched: 2. The CDR3 runs 14 residues. Germline assignment: CDR1 MNHEY and CDR2 SVGAGI. Here the CDR3 DNA reads TGTGCCAGCAGTTTACAGGGGGTCAATCAGCCCCAGCATTTT. Its translation is CASSLQGVNQPQHF.

The chain links TRBV6-6 to TRBJ1-2; 8 bases line up with TRBD1. This CDR3 is 13 amino acids long. V lost 4 bases to trimming and J lost 8 bases; unmatched junction nucleotides: 6. Germline CDR1 and CDR2: MNHNY and SVGAGI (reference sequence). In DNA form, the CDR3 reads TGTGCCAGCAGTTTCGGGACAGGAGAAGGCTACACCTTC. Its translation is CASSFGTGEGYTF.

The J gene is TRBJ2-7, the V gene TRBV5-1; 9 positions agree with TRBD2. CDR3 length: 15 amino acids. Unmatched junction bases numbered 6, after V lost 2 bases and J lost 3 bases. Germline-derived CDR1 and CDR2 are SGHRS and YFSETQ. For the CDR3, the DNA is TGCGCCAGCAGCTTCGAGCGGGGGGTACTCTACGAGCAGTACTTC. It encodes CASSFERGVLYEQYF. The variable domain in full, with the rest retrieved from reference TRBV5-1 and TRBJ2-7, is KAGVTQTPRYLIKTRGQQVTLSCSPISGHRSVSWYQQTPGQGLQFLFEYFSETQRNKGNFPGRFSGRQFSNSRSEMNVSTLELGDSALYLCASSFERGVLYEQYFGPGTRLTVT.

V usage is TRBV30 and J usage is TRBJ2-5; 9 bases agree with TRBD1. The CDR3 covers 15 residues. Germline V gene data show CDR1 as GTSNPN and CDR2 as SVGIG (reference sequence). With 0 bases clipped from V and 2 bases from J, the junction kept 4 bases outside the gene matches. Here the CDR3 DNA reads TGTGCCTGGAGTGTGGGGGGGACAGGGCAAGAGACCCAGTACTTC. This gives the protein CAWSVGGTGQETQYF.

CDR3 sequence reads: CSVGHSVNEQFF. The CDR3 region has the DNA TGCAGCGTCGGACATTCAGTCAATGAGCAGTTCTTC. The chain has TRBV29-1 and TRBJ2-1, with D possibly matching TRBD1 (5 bases). The CDR3 loop spans 12 amino acids. Looked up from germline, CDR1 is SQVTM and CDR2 is ANQGSEA. Trimming cost V 6 bases and J 6 bases, with 12 bases left between them.

This chain connects TRBV15 to TRBJ2-3; 7 bases fit TRBD1. With V trimmed by 2 bases and J by 0 bases, 8 bases remained unmatched. Germline V gives CDR1 LNHNV, CDR2 YYDKDF (reference sequence). The CDR3 consists of 17 residues. CDR3 loop: CATSRFRPGQSTDTQYF. The CDR3, as DNA: TGTGCCACCAGCAGATTCAGACCGGGACAGAGCACAGATACGCAGTATTTT. Based on the CDR3 plus reference TRBV15 and TRBJ2-3, the full variable domain is DAMVIQNPRYQVTQFGKPVTLSCSQTLNHNVMYWYQQKSSQAPKLLFHYYDKDFNNEADTPDNFQSRRPNTSFCFLDIRSPGLGDTAMYLCATSRFRPGQSTDTQYFGPGTRLTVL.

The chain has TRBV25-1 and TRBJ2-2, with 7 bases that match TRBD1. This CDR3 region has 13 residues. In germline, CDR1 is MGHDK, CDR2 SYGVNS. Germline trimming cut 3 bases from V and 6 bases from J; bases unmatched to any gene: 1. The CDR3 region is CASSDDRAGELFF. CDR3 nucleotide sequence: TGTGCCAGCAGTGATGACAGGGCCGGGGAGCTGTTTTTT.

This chain uses TRBV5-6 with TRBJ2-7, with a possible D match to TRBD2 (5 bases). Trimming removed 9 bases from V and 4 bases from J, with 17 bases in between. Germline V gene sequence: CDR1 SGHDT, CDR2 YYEEEE. This CDR3 is built from 13 residues. CDR3 coding DNA: TGTGCCACCGCCCGGGGAGTAGCATACGAGCAGTACTTC. Amino acid sequence: CATARGVAYEQYF.

The J gene is TRBJ1-5, the V gene TRBV5-4; 8 bases are a match to TRBD1. The CDR3 runs 15 residues. Germline lookup yields CDR1 SGHNT and CDR2 YYREEE (reference sequence). After removal of 1 base from V and 1 base from J, the junction contained 1 base not matched to a gene. In nucleotides, the CDR3 is TGTGCCAGCAGCTTGCAGGGGGCGAGCAATCAGCCCCAGCATTTT. This sequence encodes CASSLQGASNQPQHF.

J is TRBJ1-6 and V is TRBV5-4; 7 bases agree with TRBD1. Germline CDR1 is SGHNT and CDR2 is YYREEE (reference sequence). This CDR3 is built from 16 residues. Trimming at V came to 4 bases and at J to 10 bases, leaving 14 bases not matched to a gene. The DNA of the CDR3 is TGTGCCAGCAGCACCCGCCCAGGGACAGACACCTCACCCCTCCACTTT. As protein: CASSTRPGTDTSPLHF.

The chain recombines TRBV7-6 with TRBJ2-7; a weak D match, TRBD2 (5 bases). The CDR3 is 14 residues long. The germline V and J ends were trimmed by 3 bases and 2 bases, with 11 bases remaining between them. CDR1 and CDR2 from the germline V gene are SGHVS and FNYEAQ. CDR3 nucleotide sequence: TGTGCCAGCAGCTTGGAACGGACTCCCTACGAGCAGTACTTC. Translating gives CASSLERTPYEQYF.

The chain carries TRBV7-8 and TRBJ1-3; unclear D gene. Germline CDR1 is SGHVS and CDR2 is FQNEAQ. The CDR3 is made up of 17 amino acids. V lost 1 base, J lost 0 bases, and 13 bases lay in between. CDR3 sequence reads: CASSLVAVWSSGNTIYF. The DNA for the CDR3 is TGTGCCAGCAGCTTAGTTGCAGTTTGGAGCTCTGGAAACACCATATATTTT.

This sequence joins TRBV18 and TRBJ1-6, with D possibly TRBD1 on 6 matching bases. Germline CDR1 is KGHSH and CDR2 is LQKENI. The CDR3 totals 14 residues. V dropped 4 bases and J dropped 6 bases, with 10 bases sitting between them. CDR3 coding DNA: TGTGCCAGCTCACAAGACAGGATTAATTCACCCCTCCACTTT. Translation: CASSQDRINSPLHF. Drawing the rest from reference TRBV18 and TRBJ1-6, the complete variable domain is NAGVMQNPRHLVRRRGQEARLRCSPMKGHSHVYWYRQLPEEGLKFMVYLQKENIIDESGMPKERFSAEFPKEGPSILRIQQVVRGDSAAYFCASSQDRINSPLHFGNGTRLTVT.

The rearrangement uses TRBV2 and TRBJ1-1; possible D gene TRBD1, 5 bases. This CDR3 is built from 13 residues. Trimming removed 6 bases from V and 4 bases from J, with 12 bases in between. Per the germline V gene, CDR1 is SNHLY and CDR2 is FYNNEI. CDR3 coding DNA: TGTGCCAGCAGCGCAGGGTGGGGCACTGAAGCTTTCTTT. Translating gives CASSAGWGTEAFF.

V usage is TRBV5-1 and J usage is TRBJ2-7; 10 bases map to TRBD2. The CDR3 covers 18 residues. Germline-derived CDR1 and CDR2 are SGHRS and YFSETQ. J gave up 0 bases and V 0 bases, and 9 bases lay outside the gene matches. This chain's CDR3 is CASSLVPSGGPSSYEQYF. The DNA of the CDR3 is TGCGCCAGCAGCTTGGTGCCTAGCGGGGGCCCCAGCTCCTACGAGCAGTACTTC.

This chain links TRBV15 with TRBJ1-5; D is unresolved. Deletions cut 3 bases from V and 6 bases from J, with 9 bases between. The CDR3 contains 13 residues. Germline CDR1 and CDR2: LNHNV and YYDKDF (reference sequence). CDR3 sequence reads: CATSSPGSQPQHF. The CDR3 bases are TGTGCCACCAGCAGTCCGGGGAGTCAGCCCCAGCATTTT.

This chain joins TRBV5-1 and TRBJ1-1; D gene unclear. The V end was cut by 7 bases, the J end by 0 bases, with 10 bases between. CDR1 is SGHRS, CDR2 YFSETQ, per germline. The CDR3 contains 13 residues. The CDR3 here is CASALLMNTEAFF. CDR3 in DNA: TGCGCCAGCGCCCTCCTAATGAACACTGAAGCTTTCTTT.

V and J are TRBV19 and TRBJ1-1; 12 bases fit TRBD1. Germline values: CDR1 LNHDA, CDR2 SQIVND (reference sequence). The CDR3 totals 13 residues. V lost 10 bases and J lost 4; bases outside the gene matches: 4. The CDR3 is CAKTGQGATEAFF. Written as DNA, the CDR3 is TGTGCCAAGACGGGACAGGGGGCCACTGAAGCTTTCTTT.

V gene TRBV6-4 combines with J gene TRBJ2-2; 8 nucleotides agree with TRBD1. Germline lookup yields CDR1 MRHNA and CDR2 SNTAGT. This CDR3 has 16 amino acids. The V gene end was trimmed by 0 bases and the J gene end by 6 bases; junction bases not matched to a gene: 6. CDR3: CASSDSAGGIAGELFF. The CDR3, as DNA: TGTGCCAGCAGTGACTCGGCAGGGGGCATTGCCGGGGAGCTGTTTTTT.

The chain recombines TRBV28 with TRBJ2-7; possible D gene TRBD2, 7 bases. V was shortened by 6 bases and J by 2 bases, with 23 bases between the two germline ends. This CDR3 spans 17 amino acids. Per the germline V gene, CDR1 is MDHEN and CDR2 is SYDVKM. The CDR3 DNA follows: TGTGCCAGCAGCTTTTTGTACAGGGACTATCCGGCCTACGAGCAGTACTTC. Amino acid sequence: CASSFLYRDYPAYEQYF.

This sequence joins TRBV11-2 and TRBJ2-7, with TRBD1 matching 7 bases. CDR1 is SGHAT, CDR2 FQNNGV, per germline. V shed 7 bases, J shed 1 base, and the junction held 13 bases outside the gene matches. The CDR3 is 16 residues long. For the CDR3, the DNA is TGTGCCAGCATGAGGTCAGGACAGGAATTTTCCTACGAGCAGTACTTC. Protein product: CASMRSGQEFSYEQYF.

The J gene is TRBJ1-2, the V gene TRBV2, with D perhaps matching TRBD1 (6 bases). This CDR3 spans 15 amino acids. V lost 2 bases and J 3 bases, leaving 13 bases between the germline ends. Per germline, CDR1 SNHLY and CDR2 FYNNEI. CDR3 sequence reads: CASSESGTNDYGYTF. The DNA of the CDR3 is TGTGCCAGCAGTGAATCTGGGACAAACGACTATGGCTACACCTTC.

The V gene is TRBV5-1, the J gene TRBJ2-7; a possible D gene is TRBD1 (6 bases). This CDR3 has 13 residues. The V gene lost 3 bases and the J gene lost 7 bases, with 14 bases spanning the gap. CDR1 is SGHRS, CDR2 YFSETQ, per germline. As DNA, the CDR3 is TGCGCCAGCAGCTGGGACACTCTCGGGGAGCAGTACTTC. Translating it yields CASSWDTLGEQYF.